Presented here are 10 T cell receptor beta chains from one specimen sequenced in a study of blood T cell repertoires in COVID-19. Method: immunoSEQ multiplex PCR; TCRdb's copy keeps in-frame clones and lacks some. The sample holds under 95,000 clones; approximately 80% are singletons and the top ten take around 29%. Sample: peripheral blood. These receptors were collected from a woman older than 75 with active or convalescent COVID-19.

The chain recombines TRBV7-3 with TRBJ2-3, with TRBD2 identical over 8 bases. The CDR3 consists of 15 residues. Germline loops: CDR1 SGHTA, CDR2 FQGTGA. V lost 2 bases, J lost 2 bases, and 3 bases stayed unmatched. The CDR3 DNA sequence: TGTGCCAGCAGCTTAGGGCGGGGGGTCACAGATACGCAGTATTTT. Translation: CASSLGRGVTDTQYF.

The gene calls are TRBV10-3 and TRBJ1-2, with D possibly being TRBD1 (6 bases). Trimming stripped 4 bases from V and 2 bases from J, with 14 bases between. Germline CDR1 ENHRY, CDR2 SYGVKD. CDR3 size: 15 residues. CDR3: CAISGGTGLNYGYTF. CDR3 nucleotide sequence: TGTGCCATCAGTGGGGGAACAGGGCTCAACTATGGCTACACCTTC.

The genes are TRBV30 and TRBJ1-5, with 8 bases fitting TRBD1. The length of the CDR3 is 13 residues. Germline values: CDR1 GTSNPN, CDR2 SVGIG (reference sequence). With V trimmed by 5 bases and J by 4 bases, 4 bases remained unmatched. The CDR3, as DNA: TGTGCCTGGGCAGGGGGCGGGAATCAGCCCCAGCATTTT. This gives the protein CAWAGGGNQPQHF.

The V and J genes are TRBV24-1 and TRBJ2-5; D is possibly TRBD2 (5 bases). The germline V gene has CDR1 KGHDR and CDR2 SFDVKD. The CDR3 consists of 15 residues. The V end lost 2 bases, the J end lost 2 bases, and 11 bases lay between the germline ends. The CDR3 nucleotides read TGTGCCACCAGTGATTATCGGGGAGCGCAAGAGACCCAGTACTTC. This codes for CATSDYRGAQETQYF.

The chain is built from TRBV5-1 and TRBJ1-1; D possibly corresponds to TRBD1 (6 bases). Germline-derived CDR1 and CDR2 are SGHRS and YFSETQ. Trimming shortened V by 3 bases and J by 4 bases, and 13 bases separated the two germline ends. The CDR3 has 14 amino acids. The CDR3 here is CASSSQDRLTEAFF. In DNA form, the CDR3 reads TGCGCCAGCAGCTCACAAGACAGGCTCACTGAAGCTTTCTTT.

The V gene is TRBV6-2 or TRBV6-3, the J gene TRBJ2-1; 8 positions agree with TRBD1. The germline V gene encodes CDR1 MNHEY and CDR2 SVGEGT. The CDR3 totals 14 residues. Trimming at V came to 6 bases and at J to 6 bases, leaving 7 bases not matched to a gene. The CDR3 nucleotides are TGTGCCAGCAGCCAGGACAGGGACGTCAATGAGCAGTTCTTC. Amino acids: CASSQDRDVNEQFF.

CDR3 DNA sequence: TGCGCCAGCAGCTTGGAGCCGACAGGGGGGAGTCAGCCCCAGCATTTT. As protein: CASSLEPTGGSQPQHF. The V call is TRBV5-1, the J call TRBJ1-5; the match to TRBD1 covers 9 bases. The germline gives CDR1 SGHRS, CDR2 YFSETQ. V lost 0 bases to trimming and J lost 6 bases; unmatched junction nucleotides: 7. The CDR3 totals 16 residues.

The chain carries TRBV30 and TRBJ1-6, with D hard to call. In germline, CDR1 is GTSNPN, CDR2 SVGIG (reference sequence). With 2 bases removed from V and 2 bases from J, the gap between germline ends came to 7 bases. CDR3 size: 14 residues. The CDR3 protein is CAWSRGPYNSPLHF. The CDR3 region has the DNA TGTGCCTGGAGTCGGGGTCCCTATAATTCACCCCTCCACTTT. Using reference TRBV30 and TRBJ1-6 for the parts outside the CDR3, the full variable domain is SQTIHQWPATLVQPVGSPLSLECTVEGTSNPNLYWYRQAAGRGLQLLFYSVGIGQISSEVPQNLSASRPQDRQFILSSKKLLLSDSGFYLCAWSRGPYNSPLHFGNGTRLTVT.

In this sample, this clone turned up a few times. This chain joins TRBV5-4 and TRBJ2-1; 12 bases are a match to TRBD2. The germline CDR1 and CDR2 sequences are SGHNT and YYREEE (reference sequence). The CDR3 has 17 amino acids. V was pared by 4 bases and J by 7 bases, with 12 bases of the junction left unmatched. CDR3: CASSPSGGANMGNEQFF. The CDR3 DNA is TGTGCCAGCAGCCCTAGCGGGGGGGCCAATATGGGTAATGAGCAGTTCTTC.

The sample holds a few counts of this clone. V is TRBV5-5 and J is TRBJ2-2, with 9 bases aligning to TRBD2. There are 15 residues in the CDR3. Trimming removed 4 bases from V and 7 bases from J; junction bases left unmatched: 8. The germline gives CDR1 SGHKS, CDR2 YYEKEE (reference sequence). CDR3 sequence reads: CASSGRTSAGGELFF. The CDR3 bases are TGTGCCAGCAGCGGGAGGACTAGCGCGGGCGGGGAGCTGTTTTTT.